This T cell receptor beta chain was captured in a study of read filtering for tumor transcriptome and immune sequencing. In its sample, this clonotype was seen many times. V gave up 6 bases and J gave up 8 bases, with 20 bases separating them. The CDR3 consists of 15 residues. CDR1 and CDR2 from the germline V gene are LGHNT and FRNRAP. Molecular barcoded adaptors covering alpha/delta and beta/gamma chains were used on approximately 400 ng RNA. TCRdb ran MiXCR on the reads and lists one entry per CDR3 protein. The sample includes about 130,000 distinct CDR3 sequences, around 13% of them seen just once.

The rearrangement links TRBV12-5 to TRBJ2-1; possibly TRBD1 for D (5 bases). This sequence originates from a donor at least 40 years old with multiple myeloma. The specimen was a population of CD138-negative cells sorted from bone marrow. The CDR3 coding sequence is TGTGCTAGTGGCATACCCCTTGGGGCGAGAGATGAGCAGTTCTTC. Its protein product is CASGIPLGARDEQFF.